This T cell receptor (beta chain) appears in the sequencing data of a study of cytomegalovirus exposure and HLA in healthy donors. On the study more broadly: Among approximately 390 genotyped donors, approximately 80% fell in the Caucasian-associated ancestry cluster.

Comments on this clone: The antigen is unknown.

V trimming: 4 bases; J trimming: 7 bases; junction bases outside the gene matches: 14. Germline lookup yields CDR1 MNHEY and CDR2 SMNVEV (reference sequence). This CDR3 is 16 amino acids long. It was with 60 Vbeta and 13 Jbeta primers that the PCR ran. Profiled with immunoSEQ multiplex PCR; TCRdb holds only in-frame clones, not every one. The sample shows roughly 180,000 clones, approximately 81% of them seen only once. Findings of the study overall: A few CMV-associated chains were confirmed in vitro to be specific for CMV antigens. Later work found that TCR association rates differed between HLA loci; DRB1 had the most and HLA-C the fewest.

Sample: PBMCs. The rearrangement uses TRBV27 and TRBJ1-2; the match to TRBD1 covers 8 bases. The sequence came from a man aged 25 to 40 in good health and CMV-seronegative. CDR3 in DNA: TGTGCCAGCAGTTCCCAAGACAGGGGCCAAGGGGGTGGCTACACCTTC. Its protein is CASSSQDRGQGGGYTF.